The 29 T cell receptor beta chains given below trace back to one sample, sequenced in a study of beta chain features in type 1 diabetes. Of the isolated RNA, all was reverse transcribed, and so the sequenced material was expressed TCRB transcripts. Clones were sequenced by immunoSEQ multiplex PCR, and TCRdb holds only the in-frame ones, with some missing. The sample lists 640,000 or so clones, over 12% occurring once. Their antigens are not known. General study results and limits: Type 1 diabetes patients showed a moderate but significant shortening of TCRB CDR3s in all four CD4+ subsets.

Sequencing was carried out using naive CD4+ T cells from blood. The receptors were gathered from a man aged 18 to 35 with type 1 diabetes.

This clone was detected a few times. J is TRBJ1-4 and V is TRBV28; tentatively, D is TRBD1 (6 bases). V was clipped by 5 bases and J by 7 bases, with 14 bases between them. From germline, CDR1 is MDHEN and CDR2 SYDVKM. CDR3 length: 14 residues. CDR3 bases: TGTGCCAGCAGTCCGGGACAAAGGCGTGAAAAACTGTTTTTT. As protein: CASSPGQRREKLFF.

This clone has a single count. The V and J genes are TRBV9 and TRBJ2-1, with D tentatively TRBD1 (6 bases). With 3 bases removed from V and 0 bases from J, the gap between germline ends came to 13 bases. Germline V gives CDR1 SGDLS, CDR2 YYNGEE. The CDR3 consists of 16 residues. CDR3 protein: CASSARQVSSYNEQFF. The CDR3, as DNA: TGTGCCAGCAGCGCCCGACAGGTGAGCTCCTACAATGAGCAGTTCTTC. The full variable domain, in which reference TRBV9 and TRBJ2-1 provide the parts outside the CDR3, is DSGVTQTPKHLITATGQRVTLRCSPRSGDLSVYWYQQSLDQGLQFLIQYYNGEERAKGNILERFSAQQFPDLHSELNLSSLELGDSALYFCASSARQVSSYNEQFFGPGTRLTVL.

This clone was detected only a few times. Mismatch with germline at one junction end may stem from a read error. The J gene is TRBJ2-1, the V gene TRBV6-5; D remains unclear. The CDR3 covers 12 residues. Per germline, CDR1 MNHEY and CDR2 SVGAGI. The DNA for the CDR3 is TGTGCCATCAGTGACCAGGACGATGAGCAGTTCTTC. Residues: CAISDQDDEQFF.

J is TRBJ2-1 and V is TRBV5-1; no reliable D call. Between the trimmed V and J ends, which lost 3 bases and 1 base, there was a span of 11 bases. Germline-derived CDR1 and CDR2 are SGHRS and YFSETQ. The CDR3 has 15 residues. This chain's CDR3 is CASSSHAESYNEQFF. The CDR3 DNA sequence: TGCGCCAGCAGCTCCCACGCCGAATCCTACAATGAGCAGTTCTTC.

This clone was observed a few times. The chain joins TRBV29-1 to TRBJ1-1; TRBD1 might be the D (5 bases). CDR3 length equals 13 residues. The V and J ends lost 3 bases and 1 base respectively, with 9 bases between them. CDR1 SQVTM and CDR2 ANQGSEA come from the germline V gene. For the CDR3, the DNA is TGCAGCGTTGAGGGCAGGGCGAACACTGAAGCTTTCTTT. Its protein is CSVEGRANTEAFF. The entire variable domain, with the rest obtained from reference TRBV29-1 and TRBJ1-1, is as follows: SAVISQKPSRDICQRGTSLTIQCQVDSQVTMMFWYRQQPGQSLTLIATANQGSEATYESGFVIDKFPISRPNLTFSTLTVSNMSPEDSSIYLCSVEGRANTEAFFGQGTRLTVV.

A few counts support this clone. The chain uses TRBV29-1 and TRBJ1-2; 7 nucleotides match TRBD1. V lost 7 bases to trimming and J lost 2 bases; unmatched junction nucleotides: 10. CDR3 length equals 14 residues. Germline CDR1 SQVTM, CDR2 ANQGSEA. The CDR3 spells CSGSGGAENYGYTF. The CDR3 region has the DNA TGCAGCGGCTCAGGGGGGGCAGAAAACTATGGCTACACCTTC.

This clone has a handful of counts. The CDR3 here is CASSLAGSGANVLTF. The CDR3 coding sequence is TGTGCCAGCAGCTTGGCGGGATCTGGGGCCAACGTCCTGACTTTC. This chain uses TRBV11-2 with TRBJ2-6; weak D call: TRBD2 (6 bases). The V end lost 3 bases, the J end lost 1 base, and 7 bases lay between the germline ends. The CDR3 is made up of 15 amino acids. Germline V lookup: CDR1 SGHAT, CDR2 FQNNGV.

Here the CDR3 reads CSVALGVGQPSYEQYF. As DNA, the CDR3 is TGCAGCGTTGCCCTGGGCGTGGGACAACCCTCCTACGAGCAGTACTTC. The gene calls are TRBV29-1 and TRBJ2-7; TRBD1 is a possible D gene (6 bases). CDR1 is SQVTM, CDR2 ANQGSEA, per germline. Trimming pared 4 bases from V and 0 bases from J, leaving 19 bases between. This CDR3 region has 16 residues.

The chain combines TRBV14 with TRBJ1-2; 8 nucleotides agree with TRBD1. The CDR3 is made up of 15 amino acids. Losses at the gene ends were 1 base for V and 6 bases for J; bases not matched to a gene: 7. Germline CDR1 reads SGHDN; CDR2 reads FVKESK. CDR3 in amino acids: CASSQVTGGLDGYTF. The DNA of the CDR3 is TGTGCCAGCAGCCAAGTTACAGGGGGATTGGATGGCTACACCTTC.

This clone was counted only a few times. The chain links TRBV12-5 to TRBJ2-1, with 13 bases fitting TRBD2. The CDR3 is made up of 16 amino acids. The germline gives CDR1 LGHNT, CDR2 FRNRAP. The trim removed 1 base at V and 7 bases at J, leaving 4 bases unmatched. CDR3 sequence (DNA): TGTGCTAGTGGTTTGGAAGGACTAGCGGGAGAAAATGAGCAGTTCTTC. Encoded protein: CASGLEGLAGENEQFF. The full variable domain, with the rest looked up from reference TRBV12-5 and TRBJ2-1, is DARVTQTPRHKVTEMGQEVTMRCQPILGHNTVFWYRQTMMQGLELLAYFRNRAPLDDSGMPKDRFSAEMPDATLATLKIQPSEPRDSAVYFCASGLEGLAGENEQFFGPGTRLTVL.

This clone was seen only a few times. The chain joins TRBV7-3 to TRBJ1-1, with D unclear. Germline CDR1 reads SGHTA; CDR2 reads FQGTGA. This CDR3 has 14 amino acids. V lost 5 bases and J 6 bases, leaving 16 bases between the germline ends. CDR3 in DNA: TGTGCCAGCAGCGAAAGCGGGGTTATGGCTGAAGCTTTCTTT. It codes for CASSESGVMAEAFF.

This clone was seen a few times. The CDR3 here is CASSFGGGYGYTF. As DNA, the CDR3 is TGCGCCAGCAGCTTTGGGGGAGGCTATGGCTACACCTTC. This chain connects TRBV5-1 to TRBJ1-2, with D possibly being TRBD1 (5 bases). This CDR3 spans 13 amino acids. Germline lookup yields CDR1 SGHRS and CDR2 YFSETQ. The V and J ends lost 2 bases and 4 bases respectively, with 9 bases between them.

V gene TRBV10-3 combines with J gene TRBJ2-7; 11 bases fit TRBD2. This CDR3 has 14 amino acids. The V gene end was trimmed by 4 bases and the J gene end by 7 bases; junction bases not matched to a gene: 6. Germline V gene lookup returns CDR1 ENHRY and CDR2 SYGVKD. CDR3 DNA sequence: TGTGCCATCAGTGCCCAACTAGCGGGGGATGAGCAGTACTTC. This codes for CAISAQLAGDEQYF.

This chain uses TRBV2 with TRBJ2-7; D is undetermined. The germline V gene encodes CDR1 SNHLY and CDR2 FYNNEI. The CDR3 contains 14 residues. V dropped 8 bases and J dropped 2 bases, with 16 bases sitting between them. The CDR3 nucleotides read TGTGCCAGCCGAGGAAAGTACCTAACCTACGAGCAGTACTTC. It is translated as CASRGKYLTYEQYF.

The rearrangement joins TRBV28 to TRBJ2-1; TRBD1 is a possible D gene (5 bases). CDR3 size: 15 residues. Deletions cut 4 bases from V and 5 bases from J, with 15 bases between. Germline V gives CDR1 MDHEN, CDR2 SYDVKM. CDR3 sequence reads: CASSSGQDNHNEQFF. The DNA of the CDR3 is TGTGCCAGCAGTTCCGGTCAGGACAACCACAATGAGCAGTTCTTC.

The chain couples TRBV5-6 to TRBJ2-3, with 11 bases identical to TRBD1. Germline V gene lookup returns CDR1 SGHDT and CDR2 YYEEEE. CDR3 length equals 16 residues. The junction had 5 bases not matched to a gene; V was cut back by 2 bases and J by 3 bases. CDR3 DNA sequence: TGTGCCAGCAGCTTCCCGGGACAGGGGGGAACAGATACGCAGTATTTT. Encoded protein: CASSFPGQGGTDTQYF.

The chain combines TRBV5-4 with TRBJ1-1; the D gene is possibly TRBD1 (6 bases). Germline-derived CDR1 and CDR2 are SGHNT and YYREEE (reference sequence). V was shortened by 0 bases and J by 0 bases, with 12 bases between the two germline ends. There are 16 residues in the CDR3. Here the CDR3 DNA reads TGTGCCAGCAGCTTGGTTTTGGGGGCTTTGAACACTGAAGCTTTCTTT. Encoded protein: CASSLVLGALNTEAFF.

J is TRBJ2-3 and V is TRBV7-2; TRBD1 is a possible D gene (6 bases). Germline loops: CDR1 SGHTA, CDR2 FQGNSA. Trimming removed 6 bases from V and 5 bases from J, with 18 bases in between. This CDR3 contains 15 residues. CDR3 sequence reads: CASRWTDRGGDTQYF. The CDR3 DNA sequence: TGTGCCAGCAGGTGGACGGACCGAGGGGGAGATACGCAGTATTTT. Combining the CDR3 with reference TRBV7-2 and TRBJ2-3 gives the whole variable domain GAGVSQSPSNKVTEKGKDVELRCDPISGHTALYWYRQSLGQGLEFLIYFQGNSAPDKSGLPSDRFSAERTGGSVSTLTIQRTQQEDSAVYLCASRWTDRGGDTQYFGPGTRLTVL.

V is TRBV5-6 and J is TRBJ1-2; possible D gene TRBD1, 5 bases. Germline V CDR1 and CDR2: SGHDT, YYEEEE. CDR3 length: 14 residues. The V and J ends lost 5 bases and 1 base respectively, with 12 bases between them. The chain's CDR3 is CASSKAGFNYGYTF. The CDR3 bases are TGTGCCAGCAGTAAAGCAGGGTTTAACTATGGCTACACCTTC.

The rearrangement joins TRBV13 to TRBJ1-1; a possible D gene is TRBD1 (6 bases). Per germline, CDR1 PRHDT and CDR2 FYEKMQ (reference sequence). V shed 2 bases and J shed 5 bases, with 18 bases lying between them. CDR3 length: 16 amino acids. As DNA, the CDR3 is TGTGCCAGCAGCTTAAGTTGGACCCCCAGGGGAACTGAAGCTTTCTTT. As protein: CASSLSWTPRGTEAFF.

The chain links TRBV11-1 to TRBJ2-7; the match to TRBD1 covers 7 bases. Germline V gives CDR1 SGHAT, CDR2 FQDESV (reference sequence). V trimming: 5 bases; J trimming: 2 bases; junction bases outside the gene matches: 3. This CDR3 has 13 amino acids. The CDR3 sequence is CASSPTGPYEQYF. Here the CDR3 DNA reads TGTGCCAGCAGCCCGACAGGGCCCTACGAGCAGTACTTC.

This sequence joins TRBV5-5 and TRBJ1-2; D possibly corresponds to TRBD1 (6 bases). CDR3 length: 14 residues. V was clipped by 4 bases and J by 3 bases, with 13 bases between them. Germline V gene lookup returns CDR1 SGHKS and CDR2 YYEKEE (reference sequence). CDR3 protein: CASSPSGEDYGYTF. The CDR3 region has the DNA TGTGCCAGCAGCCCCTCAGGGGAGGACTATGGCTACACCTTC.

On this clone: Different DNA sequences within this sample yield the same CDR3. The chain recombines TRBV30 with TRBJ2-1; D remains ambiguous. The germline CDR1 and CDR2 sequences are GTSNPN and SVGIG (reference sequence). The CDR3 has 14 amino acids. The V end was cut by 1 base, the J end by 0 bases, with 7 bases between. CDR3 DNA: TGTGCCTGGAGTGGGGTTAGCTCCTACAATGAGCAGTTCTTC. As protein: CAWSGVSSYNEQFF.

The chain links TRBV30 to TRBJ2-1; D possibly corresponds to TRBD1 (6 bases). The germline V gene has CDR1 GTSNPN and CDR2 SVGIG (reference sequence). The CDR3 extends over 15 amino acids. V dropped 4 bases and J dropped 6 bases, with 19 bases sitting between them. CDR3 residues: CAWIGTPTPLNEQFF. In DNA, the CDR3 is TGTGCCTGGATCGGGACACCCACCCCTCTCAATGAGCAGTTCTTC.

The chain joins TRBV7-9 to TRBJ2-5, with D possibly TRBD1 on 7 matching bases. Trimming shortened V by 2 bases and J by 2 bases, and 12 bases separated the two germline ends. This CDR3 has 15 amino acids. CDR1 SEHNR and CDR2 FQNEAQ come from the germline V gene (reference sequence). The CDR3 DNA is TGTGCCAGCAGCTTACGGGCAGGGGGGCAAGAGACCCAGTACTTC. It translates to CASSLRAGGQETQYF.

A few counts support this clone. The J gene is TRBJ1-2, the V gene TRBV19; D unresolved. The CDR3 is made up of 15 amino acids. The germline CDR1 and CDR2 sequences are LNHDA and SQIVND (reference sequence). Trimming pared 2 bases from V and 5 bases from J, leaving 15 bases between. The CDR3 DNA sequence: TGTGCCAGTAGTATACTCGAGGAGCCGGCATATGGCTACACCTTC. This translates into CASSILEEPAYGYTF. Looking up the rest from reference TRBV19 and TRBJ1-2 gives the full variable domain: DGGITQSPKYLFRKEGQNVTLSCEQNLNHDAMYWYRQDPGQGLRLIYYSQIVNDFQKGDIAEGYSVSREKKESFPLTVTSAQKNPTAFYLCASSILEEPAYGYTFGSGTRLTVV.

In its sample, this clone was seen a few times. V usage is TRBV5-1 and J usage is TRBJ2-5; D is perhaps TRBD2 (5 bases). Germline V gives CDR1 SGHRS, CDR2 YFSETQ. The V end lost 4 bases, the J end lost 2 bases, and 12 bases lay between the germline ends. This CDR3 region has 14 residues. CDR3 in amino acids: CASSRARGQETQYF. The CDR3 DNA reads as TGCGCCAGCAGCAGGGCCAGAGGGCAAGAGACCCAGTACTTC.

In its sample, this clone was seen a few times. The rearrangement joins TRBV29-1 to TRBJ2-1, with D uncertain. The germline V gene encodes CDR1 SQVTM and CDR2 ANQGSEA. The CDR3 loop spans 10 amino acids. V lost 7 bases and J 7 bases, leaving 8 bases between the germline ends. The CDR3 region is CSGIDNEQFF. The CDR3 nucleotides are TGCAGCGGCATAGATAATGAGCAGTTCTTC.

The chain joins TRBV9 to TRBJ2-6, with 8 bases aligning to TRBD1. The ends lost 4 bases at V and 0 bases at J; junction bases unmatched: 6. CDR1 SGDLS and CDR2 YYNGEE come from the germline V gene. The CDR3 spans 17 residues. The CDR3 nucleotides read TGTGCCAGCAGCTCAGGGGGCCCAACCTCTGGGGCCAACGTCCTGACTTTC. Translating gives CASSSGGPTSGANVLTF.